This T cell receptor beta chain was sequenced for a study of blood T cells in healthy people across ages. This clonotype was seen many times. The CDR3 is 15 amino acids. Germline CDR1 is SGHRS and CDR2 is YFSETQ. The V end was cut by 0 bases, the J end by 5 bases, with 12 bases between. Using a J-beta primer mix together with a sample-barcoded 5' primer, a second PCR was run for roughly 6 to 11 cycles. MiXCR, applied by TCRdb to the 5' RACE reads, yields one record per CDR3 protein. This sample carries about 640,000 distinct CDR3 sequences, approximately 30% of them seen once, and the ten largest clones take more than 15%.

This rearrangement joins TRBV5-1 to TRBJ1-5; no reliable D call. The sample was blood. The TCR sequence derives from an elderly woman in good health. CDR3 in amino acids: CASSLAAGLDQPQHF. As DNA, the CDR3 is TGCGCCAGCAGCTTGGCCGCGGGCTTGGATCAGCCCCAGCATTTT.